Presented here are 26 T cell receptor beta chains from one specimen sequenced in a study of cytomegalovirus exposure and HLA in healthy donors. A multiplex PCR was run with 60 Vbeta primers and 13 Jbeta primers. The method was immunoSEQ multiplex PCR; TCRdb's version includes in-frame clones alone and lacks a portion of them. The sample lists approximately 70,000 clones, about two thirds occurring once. Sequenced input: PBMCs. Source of these receptors: a man aged 40-49 years in good health and CMV-seropositive.

The chain employs TRBV6-5 and TRBJ2-7; D is perhaps TRBD2 (5 bases). Trimming removed 2 bases from V and 0 bases from J, with 8 bases in between. The CDR3 consists of 14 residues. The germline V gene has CDR1 MNHEY and CDR2 SVGAGI. The CDR3, as DNA: TGTGCCAGCAGTTACCGAGGGAGCTCCTACGAGCAGTACTTC. Translating it yields CASSYRGSSYEQYF.

The chain is built from TRBV28 and TRBJ2-2; 9 bases are shared with TRBD2. The CDR3 is 15 amino acids. V was clipped by 5 bases and J by 5 bases; unmatched bases: 6. Germline V gene lookup returns CDR1 MDHEN and CDR2 SYDVKM. CDR3 DNA sequence: TGTGCCAGCAGTCCCGGGACTAGCAAGACCGGGGAGCTGTTTTTT. Residues: CASSPGTSKTGELFF.

This clone was picked up a small number of times. The chain recombines TRBV7-2 with TRBJ1-1; D not certain. CDR1 and CDR2 from the germline V gene are SGHTA and FQGNSA. The CDR3 runs to 16 residues. Trimming stripped 3 bases from V and 4 bases from J, with 18 bases between. The CDR3, as DNA: TGTGCCAGCAGCTTCCTTGAGAGTCGTGTTAGCACTGAAGCTTTCTTT. This codes for CASSFLESRVSTEAFF.

The gene calls are TRBV19 and TRBJ2-5; 7 bases line up with TRBD1. The CDR3 has 15 residues. V shed 9 bases, J shed 3 bases, and the junction held 13 bases outside the gene matches. From germline, CDR1 is LNHDA and CDR2 SQIVND (reference sequence). CDR3 loop: CASTLAGTAEETQYF. In nucleotides, the CDR3 is TGTGCCAGCACCCTGGCCGGGACAGCGGAAGAGACCCAGTACTTC.

This chain uses TRBV10-2 with TRBJ1-1, with D hard to call. The V and J ends lost 4 bases and 1 base respectively, with 4 bases between them. This CDR3 spans 12 amino acids. The V gene's germline CDR1 is WSHSY and CDR2 SAAADI. The CDR3 DNA reads TGCGCCAGCAGTGCTAGGAACACTGAAGCTTTCTTT. Protein product: CASSARNTEAFF.

This chain uses TRBV5-1 with TRBJ2-2, with TRBD1 identical over 9 bases. With V trimmed by 0 bases and J by 3 bases, 6 bases remained unmatched. In germline, CDR1 is SGHRS, CDR2 YFSETQ. CDR3 length equals 17 residues. Written as DNA, the CDR3 is TGCGCCAGCAGCTTGGGACAGGGGGATTCGCACACCGGGGAGCTGTTTTTT. Protein product: CASSLGQGDSHTGELFF.

The chain uses TRBV7-3 and TRBJ1-1; possibly TRBD1 for D (5 bases). Between the trimmed V and J ends, which lost 4 bases and 1 base, there was a span of 7 bases. Germline values: CDR1 SGHTA, CDR2 FQGTGA. This CDR3 is built from 13 residues. This CDR3 reads CASSSQANTEAFF. The CDR3 nucleotides read TGTGCCAGCAGCTCACAGGCGAACACTGAAGCTTTCTTT.

The chain combines TRBV6-5 with TRBJ2-2; D unclear. Per germline, CDR1 MNHEY and CDR2 SVGAGI. CDR3 size: 15 residues. Trimming took off 1 base at V and 2 bases at J, with 8 bases between the two ends. CDR3 amino acids: CASSYFKANTGELFF. DNA for the CDR3: TGTGCCAGCAGTTACTTTAAAGCCAACACCGGGGAGCTGTTTTTT.

This chain joins TRBV5-1 and TRBJ1-1; 7 bases align to TRBD1. Germline trimming cut 6 bases from V and 5 bases from J; bases unmatched to any gene: 13. Per the germline V gene, CDR1 is SGHRS and CDR2 is YFSETQ. The CDR3 is 15 residues long. CDR3 in amino acids: CASNLQGGVRTEAFF. The CDR3 coding sequence is TGCGCCAGCAATCTCCAGGGGGGTGTAAGAACTGAAGCTTTCTTT.

This rearrangement joins TRBV4-2 to TRBJ1-4, with 9 positions matching TRBD1. The V and J ends lost 0 bases and 7 bases, in that order; junction bases with no gene match: 6. The CDR3 consists of 16 residues. CDR1 and CDR2 from the germline V gene are LGHNA and YNFKEQ. CDR3 DNA sequence: TGTGCCAGCAGCCAAGATCGGGACAGGGATTTTGAAAAACTGTTTTTT. It codes for CASSQDRDRDFEKLFF.

This chain links TRBV2 with TRBJ1-2, with TRBD1 matching over 7 bases. The CDR3 runs 17 residues. Looked up from germline, CDR1 is SNHLY and CDR2 is FYNNEI. The V gene end was trimmed by 0 bases and the J gene end by 4 bases; junction bases not matched to a gene: 11. In DNA, the CDR3 is TGTGCCAGCAGTGAAGCGGGTGAGGGGGCTTACCTCTATGGCTACACCTTC. It translates to CASSEAGEGAYLYGYTF. The full variable domain, rest sourced from reference TRBV2 and TRBJ1-2, is EPEVTQTPSHQVTQMGQEVILRCVPISNHLYFYWYRQILGQKVEFLVSFYNNEISEKSEIFDDQFSVERPDGSNFTLKIRSTKLEDSAMYFCASSEAGEGAYLYGYTFGSGTRLTVV.

The J gene is TRBJ1-1, the V gene TRBV5-1, with TRBD1 matching 10 bases. J was trimmed by 0 bases and V by 0 bases; bases with no gene match: 8. Per germline, CDR1 SGHRS and CDR2 YFSETQ. The CDR3 sequence is 18 residues long. CDR3 in DNA: TGCGCCAGCAGCTTGGGGACAGGGGGTGTCGACATGAACACTGAAGCTTTCTTT. Its translation is CASSLGTGGVDMNTEAFF.

The chain has TRBV4-2 and TRBJ1-1, with 10 nucleotides matching TRBD1. CDR1 and CDR2 from the germline V gene are LGHNA and YNFKEQ. Unmatched junction bases numbered 4, after V lost 0 bases and J lost 6 bases. The CDR3 totals 15 residues. Here the CDR3 DNA reads TGTGCCAGCAGCCAAGAGGGGACAGGGGTGGCTGAAGCTTTCTTT. Its protein product is CASSQEGTGVAEAFF.

J is TRBJ2-2 and V is TRBV5-4, with 8 bases that match TRBD1. There are 15 residues in the CDR3. With 6 bases clipped from V and 6 bases from J, the junction kept 10 bases outside the gene matches. Per germline, CDR1 SGHNT and CDR2 YYREEE (reference sequence). CDR3 in DNA: TGTGCCAGCAAAATCGACAGGGGAATCGCCGGGGAGCTGTTTTTT. Translated: CASKIDRGIAGELFF.

V gene TRBV5-1 combines with J gene TRBJ1-1, with no clear D. CDR1 is SGHRS and CDR2 is YFSETQ in the germline V gene. The length of the CDR3 is 15 residues. V was clipped by 0 bases and J by 3 bases, with 12 bases between them. CDR3 region: CASSLVLLRYTEAFF. The CDR3 nucleotides read TGCGCCAGCAGCTTGGTTTTACTGAGATACACTGAAGCTTTCTTT.

The V gene is TRBV29-1, the J gene TRBJ2-7; D perhaps matches TRBD1 (5 bases). The V gene's germline CDR1 is SQVTM and CDR2 ANQGSEA. V dropped 0 bases and J dropped 5 bases, with 14 bases sitting between them. The CDR3 has 14 amino acids. Here the CDR3 reads CSVEEGAWKNEQYF. The CDR3 DNA sequence: TGCAGCGTTGAAGAAGGGGCGTGGAAGAACGAGCAGTACTTC.

The chain combines TRBV2 with TRBJ2-7, with 9 bases that match TRBD2. Germline trimming cut 6 bases from V and 2 bases from J; bases unmatched to any gene: 5. This CDR3 is 14 amino acids long. CDR1 and CDR2 from the germline V gene are SNHLY and FYNNEI. The CDR3 sequence is CASRWTSVAYEQYF. The CDR3 DNA is TGTGCCAGCAGGTGGACTAGCGTAGCCTACGAGCAGTACTTC.

The rearrangement uses TRBV7-9 and TRBJ2-3, with 7 nucleotides matching TRBD1. Germline values: CDR1 SEHNR, CDR2 FQNEAQ (reference sequence). V was pared by 1 base and J by 4 bases, with 5 bases of the junction left unmatched. The CDR3 covers 15 residues. CDR3 bases: TGTGCCAGCAGCTTAGTAACAGGGGCGGCAGATACGCAGTATTTT. The encoded protein is CASSLVTGAADTQYF. Together with reference TRBV7-9 and TRBJ2-3, the CDR3 gives the full variable domain: DTGVSQNPRHKITKRGQNVTFRCDPISEHNRLYWYRQTLGQGPEFLTYFQNEAQLEKSRLLSDRFSAERPKGSFSTLEIQRTEQGDSAMYLCASSLVTGAADTQYFGPGTRLTVL.

The V and J genes are TRBV6-5 and TRBJ1-2; TRBD1 aligns across 9 bases. This CDR3 spans 16 amino acids. The V gene's germline CDR1 is MNHEY and CDR2 SVGAGI. Germline trimming cut 2 bases from V and 2 bases from J; bases unmatched to any gene: 6. CDR3 sequence: CASSYGQGPINYGYTF. Here the CDR3 DNA reads TGTGCCAGCAGTTACGGACAGGGGCCGATAAACTATGGCTACACCTTC.

The chain employs TRBV2 and TRBJ1-5, with 8 bases lining up with TRBD1. The germline CDR1 and CDR2 sequences are SNHLY and FYNNEI. V gave up 6 bases and J gave up 4 bases; unmatched junction bases: 8. The CDR3 has 15 residues. CDR3 in DNA: TGTGCCAGCAGCCTACAGGGGGTAGGTAATCAGCCCCAGCATTTT. As protein: CASSLQGVGNQPQHF.

The CDR3 DNA is TGTGCCAGCAGCGTAGGAGGCAGCGGGACCTACGAGCAGTACTTC. This codes for CASSVGGSGTYEQYF. V is TRBV9 and J is TRBJ2-7; 7 bases match TRBD2. From germline, CDR1 is SGDLS and CDR2 YYNGEE. The CDR3 length is 15 residues. Trimming took 0 bases from V and 2 from J; bases not matched to a gene: 5.

This CDR3 is CASSLTFPTNEKLFF. The CDR3 region has the DNA TGTGCCAGCAGCTTAACTTTTCCTACTAATGAAAAACTGTTTTTT. The rearrangement uses TRBV7-2 and TRBJ1-4; D is uncertain. CDR3 length: 15 amino acids. V lost 2 bases, J lost 2 bases, and 9 bases lay in between. Germline lookup yields CDR1 SGHTA and CDR2 FQGNSA.

The chain employs TRBV12-5 and TRBJ1-5; D possibly corresponds to TRBD1 (6 bases). Germline V gene data show CDR1 as LGHNT and CDR2 as FRNRAP. V was pared by 1 base and J by 7 bases, with 14 bases between. This CDR3 has 15 amino acids. CDR3 nucleotides: TGTGCTAGTGGTTTGGGCTTACAGGGATCCCAGCCCCAGCATTTT. As protein: CASGLGLQGSQPQHF.

The chain joins TRBV7-2 to TRBJ1-1; D is possibly TRBD1 (5 bases). CDR1 SGHTA and CDR2 FQGNSA come from the germline V gene. V was clipped by 3 bases and J by 3 bases, with 11 bases between them. The CDR3 loop spans 14 amino acids. The CDR3 sequence: CASSFSGFDTEAFF. For the CDR3, the DNA is TGTGCCAGCAGCTTCTCAGGGTTTGACACTGAAGCTTTCTTT.

CDR3 loop: CASSFINQPQHF. The CDR3 coding sequence is TGTGCCAGCAGCTTCATCAATCAGCCCCAGCATTTT. The chain is built from TRBV7-2 and TRBJ1-5, with D uncertain. V was trimmed by 3 bases and J by 3 bases, leaving 3 bases between them. CDR3 length: 12 residues. CDR1 and CDR2 (germline): SGHTA, FQGNSA. The complete variable domain, with remaining parts taken from reference TRBV7-2 and TRBJ1-5, reads GAGVSQSPSNKVTEKGKDVELRCDPISGHTALYWYRQSLGQGLEFLIYFQGNSAPDKSGLPSDRFSAERTGGSVSTLTIQRTQQEDSAVYLCASSFINQPQHFGDGTRLSIL.

The chain combines TRBV10-3 with TRBJ2-1, with 8 bases aligning to TRBD1. The trim removed 6 bases at V and 5 bases at J, leaving 9 bases unmatched. Germline V CDR1 and CDR2: ENHRY, SYGVKD. The CDR3 extends over 15 amino acids. The CDR3 nucleotides are TGTGCCATCAGACCGACAGGGGCGCCCAACAATGAGCAGTTCTTC. Its translation: CAIRPTGAPNNEQFF.